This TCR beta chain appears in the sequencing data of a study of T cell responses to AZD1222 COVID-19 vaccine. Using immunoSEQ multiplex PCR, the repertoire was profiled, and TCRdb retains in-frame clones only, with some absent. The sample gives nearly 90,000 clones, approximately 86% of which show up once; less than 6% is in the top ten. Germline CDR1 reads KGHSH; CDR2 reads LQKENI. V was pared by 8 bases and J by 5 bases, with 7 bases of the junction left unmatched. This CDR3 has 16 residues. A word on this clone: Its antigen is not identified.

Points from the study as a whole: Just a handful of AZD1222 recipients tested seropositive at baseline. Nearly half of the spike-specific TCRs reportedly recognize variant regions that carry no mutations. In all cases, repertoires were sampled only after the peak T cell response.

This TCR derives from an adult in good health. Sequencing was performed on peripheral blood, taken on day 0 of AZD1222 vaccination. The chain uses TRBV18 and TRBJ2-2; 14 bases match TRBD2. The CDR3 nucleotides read TGTGCCAGCCAGACTAGCGGGAGGGCCTCGACCGGGGAGCTGTTTTTT. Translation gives CASQTSGRASTGELFF.